This TCR beta chain came from a study of T cell repertoires in cytomegalovirus infection (dated by TCRdb to between 2017 and 2020). About the study as a whole: Donor HLA type was relevant to the analysis, because carriage of CMV infection together with the matching HLA type was indicated by public TCR beta signatures. Paper-wide results and their limitations: Carriers of CMV infection plus the relevant HLA type were discriminated by the cumulative frequency of public TCR beta family members in the study cohort and in an independent approximately 400-donor cohort. The ex vivo response was dominated by HLA-C-restricted CMV-specific TCR beta clonotypes, which also provided the single most frequent clonotype in two of eight donors.

The CDR3 runs 14 residues from the cysteine to the phenylalanine. The retained sequence is limited to the CDR3, 42 bases, with the frame set at the first base. The germline ends are 12 bases apart after V is trimmed by 0 bases and J by 8 bases. The germline V gene supplies CDR1 SGHNT and CDR2 YENEEA. Sequencing was carried out with an Illumina HiSeq 1500. Through fastp at Q25 and MiXCR, TCRdb rebuilt clones from the public reads, retaining in-frame beta chains. Rows with a matching CDR3 protein are joined into one entry that keeps the most common DNA and genes. This sample gives some 600,000 distinct CDR3 sequences in total; approximately 25% of them show up just once. 7.5% to 9% of the sample goes to the ten largest clones. As to this clonotype: It has no known antigen specificity. Per-nucleotide qualities are absent, and no much larger clonotype sits a single base away.

The chain joins TRBV11-3 to TRBJ2-3; no confident D gene assignment can be made. The sample comprised CD8+ T cells from PBMCs. The clonotype originates from a human donor in good health (CMV status not recorded). Some clones in this sample may be carry-over from other donors' samples. The CDR3 sequence is CASSLDAAFGTQYF. The sequenced DNA: TGTGCCAGCAGCTTAGATGCAGCGTTTGGTACGCAGTATTTT.